The 5 T cell receptor beta chains below all came from one sample that was sequenced in a study of early T cells in non-severe SARS-CoV-2 infection. TCRdb reanalysed the 5' RACE reads using MiXCR and keeps one entry per CDR3 protein. The table lists tens of thousands of distinct CDR3 sequences, roughly a tenth of them singletons, with around 5.3% in the top ten. The sample in question was whole blood, obtained at baseline. The receptors derive from an adult who was a healthcare worker with PCR-confirmed SARS-CoV-2 infection or an uninfected control (not recorded which).

This sequence joins TRBV7-9 and TRBJ1-4, with D perhaps matching TRBD1 (5 bases). CDR1 and CDR2 (germline): SEHNR, FQNEAQ (reference sequence). Trimming removed 5 bases at V and 7 bases at J, with 8 bases between. This CDR3 spans 12 amino acids. Written as DNA, the CDR3 is TGTGCCAGCAGCGTGACAGTTGAAAAACTGTTTTTT. It specifies CASSVTVEKLFF.

This chain joins TRBV7-7 and TRBJ2-7; the D is unclear. The CDR3 length is 9 residues. CDR1 is SSHAT and CDR2 is FNYEAQ in the germline V gene (reference sequence). CDR3 bases: TGTGCTAGTGGCTACGAGCAGTACTTC. It translates to CASGYEQYF.

There are a few counts of this clonotype. The rearrangement joins TRBV12-5 to TRBJ2-1, with 9 nucleotides matching TRBD1. The CDR3 length is 13 residues. V lost 5 bases to trimming and J lost 9 bases; unmatched junction nucleotides: 5. Germline V gene sequence: CDR1 LGHNT, CDR2 FRNRAP. The CDR3 region has the DNA TGTGCTAGTGGTGGGGACAGGGAAGGTGAGCAGTTCTTC. Translated: CASGGDREGEQFF.

This clonotype has only a few counts. The chain links TRBV5-4 to TRBJ2-5; 9 nucleotides line up with TRBD1. CDR3 length: 17 amino acids. Trimming took 4 bases from V and 5 from J; bases not matched to a gene: 15. Germline values: CDR1 SGHNT, CDR2 YYREEE (reference sequence). CDR3 DNA: TGTGCCAGCAGCCAGGGACAGGGTCAGCGACGAAAGGAGACCCAGTACTTC. Amino acids: CASSQGQGQRRKETQYF.

This clonotype was seen a few times. The chain carries TRBV7-9 and TRBJ2-3; unclear D gene. Trimming stripped 5 bases from V and 3 bases from J, with 18 bases between. Germline V CDR1 and CDR2: SEHNR, FQNEAQ (reference sequence). There are 16 residues in the CDR3. DNA of the CDR3: TGTGCCAGCAGCCCATCGGAAGCCTATAGGACAGATACGCAGTATTTT. Protein sequence: CASSPSEAYRTDTQYF.